The rows below give T cell receptor beta chains drawn from one sample of a study of control samples from healthy donors and cancer patients. TCRdb keeps only in-frame clones here, not all; method: immunoSEQ multiplex PCR. The repertoire holds approximately 100,000 clones, about 89% seen once, with over 15% in the top ten. The sequencing sample was made of PBMCs. All receptors derive from a man aged 55 to 69 with lung cancer. Each CDR3 is given with its conserved first and last residue. D genes are given only for firm matches. Size values are once, few and many counts, or a class for expanded clones, and some rows have none.

>TRBJ1-2|TRBV4-1|.|once
TGCGCCAGCAGCCCCAGTACAGGAGGGATTTTAGATAACTATGGCTACACCTTC
CASSPSTGGILDNYGYTF
>TRBJ2-6|TRBV4-1|.|.
TGCGCCAGCAGCCAAGACGGCCAGGGGCTTTGGGGGACTGGGGCCAACGTCCTGACTTTC
CASSQDGQGLWGTGANVLTF
>TRBJ2-1|TRBV5-1|TRBD2|.
TGCGCCAGCAGCTCACTTGCTAGCGGGGTCTCCTACAATGAGCAGTTCTTC
CASSSLASGVSYNEQFF
>TRBJ2-7|TRBV9|TRBD1|.
TGTGCCAGCAGCGTGACAGGGGGGGAGCGCGAGCAGTACTTC
CASSVTGGEREQYF
>TRBJ2-4|TRBV19|.|.
TGTGCCAGTAGTTCAGGTCCCGGAAGCCAGGCCAAAAACATTCAGTACTTC
CASSSGPGSQAKNIQYF
>TRBJ2-1|TRBV24-1|TRBD2|.
TGTGCCACCAGTGATGCTAGCGGGGGAAGCTCCTACAATGAGCAGTTCTTC
CATSDASGGSSYNEQFF
>TRBJ1-3|TRBV29-1|.|once
TGCAGCGTTGAATGGGCGGCGCAACGAAACACCATATATTTT
CSVEWAAQRNTIYF
>TRBJ1-2|TRBV27|TRBD1|.
TGTGCCAGCAGGGGACAGGGCCCCCGGTATGGCTACACCTTC
CASRGQGPRYGYTF
>TRBJ1-2|TRBV18|TRBD1|.
TGTGCCAGCTCACCGGGTGACAGGGACGGCTACACCTTC
CASSPGDRDGYTF
>TRBJ1-5|TRBV10-2|TRBD1|.
TGCGCCAGCACAAGAACAGGGGAAAGCAATCAGCCCCAGCATTTT
CASTRTGESNQPQHF
>TRBJ1-1|TRBV5-6|.|.
TGTGCCAGCAGTACAACGGCGAACACTGAAGCTTTCTTT
CASSTTANTEAFF
>TRBJ1-2|TRBV5-1|.|.
TGCGCCAGCAGCTTGGCCATGGGGGGCAGTAGTGGCTACACCTTC
CASSLAMGGSSGYTF
>TRBJ2-2|TRBV29-1|.|.
TGCAGCGTTGGGCGATCAAACCGGGGCTTCACCGGGGAGCTGTTTTTT
CSVGRSNRGFTGELFF
>TRBJ1-1|TRBV7-9|.|.
TGTGCCAGCAGCTTCGGTGGGTGGAGAGCTTTCTTT
CASSFGGWRAFF
>TRBJ2-1|TRBV11-3|TRBD1|.
TGTGCCAGCAGCTTACAAGGACAGGGCTCCTACAATGAGCAGTTCTTC
CASSLQGQGSYNEQFF
>TRBJ2-2|TRBV6-5|.|.
TGTGCCAGCAGGAGAGTAGGCACCGGGGAGCTGTTTTTT
CASRRVGTGELFF
>TRBJ2-7|TRBV3-1/TRBV3-2|.|.
TGTGCCAGCAGCCACGGGGGGCCCTACGAGCAGTACTTC
CASSHGGPYEQYF
>TRBJ1-2|TRBV12-3/TRBV12-4|.|.
TGTGCCAGCAGTTTAGGAAATTCTGGCTACACCTTC
CASSLGNSGYTF
>TRBJ2-1|TRBV5-8|TRBD2|.
TGTGCCAGCAGCTTGGGAAGGCTAGCGGGGGGAGACAATGAGCAGTTCTTC
CASSLGRLAGGDNEQFF
>TRBJ2-5|TRBV27|.|.
TGTGCCAGCAGTCCCCGGACGGCCCCACCGTACTTC
CASSPRTAPPYF
>TRBJ1-1|TRBV5-8|.|.
TGTGCCGGCAGGTCTACACTGAACACTGAAGCTTTCTTT
CAGRSTLNTEAFF
>TRBJ1-1|TRBV7-8|.|.
TGTGCCAGCAGCTTAGCGGGATCAGTGAACACTGAAGCTTTCTTT
CASSLAGSVNTEAFF
>TRBJ2-7|TRBV6-5|.|.
TGTGCCAGCAGTCCCCCCAGCCTTTTCTCCTACGAGCAGTACTTC
CASSPPSLFSYEQYF
>TRBJ2-2|TRBV7-3|.|.
TGTGCCAGCAGCACTAGTGGCACCGGGGAGCTGTTTTTT
CASSTSGTGELFF
>TRBJ1-5|TRBV10-1|TRBD1|.
TGCGCCAGCAGTCGACAGGGACCCAGACGTAGCAATCAGCCCCAGCATTTT
CASSRQGPRRSNQPQHF
>TRBJ2-3|TRBV5-1|TRBD2|.
TGCGCCAGCAGCGGCGGGGGGACAGATACGCAGTATTTT
CASSGGGTDTQYF
>TRBJ2-3|TRBV6-6|TRBD1|.
TGTGCCAGCACCGGACAGGGTAGAGATACGCAGTATTTT
CASTGQGRDTQYF
>TRBJ2-3|TRBV9|.|.
TGTGCCAGCAGCTTCCGTGGCCTCGCGGATACGCAGTATTTT
CASSFRGLADTQYF
>TRBJ1-1|TRBV5-1|TRBD1|once
TGCGCCAGCAGCTTGGGGGGGGCAGGGGGCACTGAAGCTTTCTTT
CASSLGGAGGTEAFF
>TRBJ1-4|TRBV7-3|TRBD1|few
TGTGCCAGCAGCTTAAGAGGGGGACAGGGCGATGAAAAACTGTTTTTT
CASSLRGGQGDEKLFF
>TRBJ1-1|TRBV30|.|.
TGTGCCTGGAACCTTGGACACTCGGGGAAGGCTTTCTTT
CAWNLGHSGKAFF
>TRBJ1-4|TRBV6-5|.|.
TGTGCCAGCAGTTCCCGAGGGGTCCTAGATGAAAAACTGTTTTTT
CASSSRGVLDEKLFF
>TRBJ1-5|TRBV9|.|.
TGTGCCAGCAGCCCCTTCGGCGAGACTCAGCCCCAGCATTTT
CASSPFGETQPQHF
>TRBJ1-5|TRBV18|.|.
TGTGCCAGCTCACCGGGGGGAAACAACAATCAGCCCCAGCATTTT
CASSPGGNNNQPQHF
>TRBJ2-3|TRBV12-5|.|.
TGTGCTAGTGGTTTTGGCGGGTCTGTTACTAGCACAGATACGCAGTATTTT
CASGFGGSVTSTDTQYF
>TRBJ1-2|TRBV7-9|TRBD1|few
TGTGCCAGCAGCTTAGTGGGACAGGGGGTTATCTATGGCTACACCTTC
CASSLVGQGVIYGYTF
>TRBJ2-2|TRBV9|TRBD2|.
TGTGCCAGCAGCGTGCCTAGCGGGGGCGGGGAGCTGTTTTTT
CASSVPSGGGELFF
>TRBJ1-2|TRBV2|.|.
TGTGCCAGCAGGTTATCACTGGACGGCTACACCTTC
CASRLSLDGYTF
>TRBJ1-6|TRBV30|.|.
TGTGCCTGGAGTGTAACAGGAGTGAATTCACCCCTCCACTTT
CAWSVTGVNSPLHF
>TRBJ1-2|TRBV24-1|TRBD1|.
TGTGCCACCAGTGACTCGGGGACAGGGGACTATGGCTACACCTTC
CATSDSGTGDYGYTF
>TRBJ2-2|TRBV18|.|.
TGTGCCAGCTCATCCTACCGGGACGGCTTGACCGGGGAGCTGTTTTTT
CASSSYRDGLTGELFF
>TRBJ2-1|TRBV30|.|.
TGTGCCTGGGGCCCGCGAGCGGAAACCTACAATGAGCAGTTCTTC
CAWGPRAETYNEQFF
>TRBJ2-3|TRBV3-1/TRBV3-2|TRBD2|.
TGTGCCAGCAGCCAAATAACTAGCGGGACTCCAATCCCAAGCACAGATACGCAGTATTTT
CASSQITSGTPIPSTDTQYF
>TRBJ1-1|TRBV5-1|.|.
TGCGCCAGCAGCTTGGAGGGTGGAGGCACTGAAGCTTTCTTT
CASSLEGGGTEAFF
>TRBJ2-7|TRBV11-2|TRBD2|.
TGTGCCAGCAGCTTAGTGCCTAGCGGGGCCTTCTACGAGCAGTACTTC
CASSLVPSGAFYEQYF
>TRBJ1-2|TRBV4-1|.|once
TGCGCCAGCAGTCACCCGGACAGATTATACTACGGCTACACCTTC
CASSHPDRLYYGYTF
>TRBJ2-5|TRBV5-5|TRBD2|.
TGTGCCAGCAGCTTGCGGGGGGAAGAGACCCAGTACTTC
CASSLRGEETQYF
>TRBJ2-7|TRBV7-2|.|.
TGTGCCAGCAGCTCGCAACAGGGCTACGAGCAGTACTTC
CASSSQQGYEQYF
>TRBJ2-3|TRBV19|TRBD1|.
TGTGCCAGTAGTGCCGGGACAGGGGTAGATACGCAGTATTTT
CASSAGTGVDTQYF
>TRBJ2-5|TRBV5-4|.|.
TGTGCCAGCACCCCCGGTGAGGGGACCCAGTACTTC
CASTPGEGTQYF
>TRBJ2-2|TRBV5-1|.|.
TGCGCCAGCATGGGGCTAGCGAACACCGAGGAGCTGTTTTTT
CASMGLANTEELFF
>TRBJ1-1|TRBV6-6|.|medium-sized
TGTGCCAGCAGTCGGTCCGGGTACACTGAAGCTTTCTTT
CASSRSGYTEAFF
>TRBJ1-2|TRBV23-1|TRBD1|.
TGCGCCAGCAGTCAATCTATGAGGGACAGTAACTATGGCTACACCTTC
CASSQSMRDSNYGYTF
>TRBJ2-7|TRBV18|.|once
TGTGCCAGCTCCAAACAACGCCCGGAGGTAAGGTATTCCTACGAGCAGTACTTC
CASSKQRPEVRYSYEQYF